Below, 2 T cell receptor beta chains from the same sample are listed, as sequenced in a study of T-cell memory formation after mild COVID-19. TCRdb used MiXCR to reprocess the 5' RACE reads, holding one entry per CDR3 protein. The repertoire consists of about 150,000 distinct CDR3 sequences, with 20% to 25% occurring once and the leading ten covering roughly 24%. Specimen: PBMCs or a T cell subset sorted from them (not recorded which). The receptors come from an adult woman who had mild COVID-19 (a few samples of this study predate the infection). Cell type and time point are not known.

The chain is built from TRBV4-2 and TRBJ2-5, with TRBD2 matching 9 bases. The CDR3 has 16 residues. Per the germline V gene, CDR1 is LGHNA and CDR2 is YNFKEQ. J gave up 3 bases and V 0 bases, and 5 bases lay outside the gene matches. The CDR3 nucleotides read TGTGCCAGCAGCCAAGATCTCCTAGCGGGAAAAGAGACCCAGTACTTC. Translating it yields CASSQDLLAGKETQYF.

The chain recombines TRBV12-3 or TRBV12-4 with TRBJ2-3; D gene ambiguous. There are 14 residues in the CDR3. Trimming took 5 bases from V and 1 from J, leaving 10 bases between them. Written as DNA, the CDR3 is TGTGCCAGCAGTGTAGAGACTCGCACAGATACGCAGTATTTT. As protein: CASSVETRTDTQYF.